One sample yielded the 13 T cell receptor beta chains listed below, sequenced in a study of CD8+ T cells in alopecia areata. Sequencing relied on a cDNA template that was reverse transcribed from extracted RNA. Measured with immunoSEQ multiplex PCR; TCRdb has only the in-frame clones, and not every one. The profile shows 150,000 or so clones, roughly 58% of them singletons. Indicated treatment: oral pan-JAK inhibitor, 5-10 mg twice daily. The sample consisted of CD4+ T cells sorted from blood, taken at approximately week 56, from a patient treated with tofacitinib. The receptors derive from a human donor with alopecia areata.

Only a few counts were recorded for this clone. The chain is built from TRBV6-5 and TRBJ2-4, with D perhaps matching TRBD2 (5 bases). Germline CDR1 reads MNHEY; CDR2 reads SVGAGI. CDR3 length: 15 residues. V shed 2 bases and J shed 0 bases, with 8 bases lying between them. CDR3 nucleotides: TGTGCCAGCAGTTACGGAGGAAGAGCCAAAAACATTCAGTACTTC. Translating it yields CASSYGGRAKNIQYF.

The chain employs TRBV4-1 and TRBJ2-5, with a possible D match to TRBD1 (6 bases). V gave up 1 base and J gave up 3 bases, with 15 bases separating them. The CDR3 extends over 16 amino acids. CDR1 and CDR2 from the germline V gene are MGHRA and YSYEKL. Written as DNA, the CDR3 is TGCGCCAGCAGCCAAGTAGCACAGACAGGAAAAGAGACCCAGTACTTC. Its protein is CASSQVAQTGKETQYF.

The genes are TRBV5-1 and TRBJ1-3; D gene unclear. The V end lost 3 bases, the J end lost 2 bases, and 12 bases lay between the germline ends. The CDR3 has 15 residues. The germline V gene has CDR1 SGHRS and CDR2 YFSETQ. This CDR3 is CASSSQAPPGNTIYF. CDR3 nucleotides: TGCGCCAGCAGCTCTCAGGCGCCGCCTGGAAACACCATATATTTT.

This clone showed up many times. This chain uses TRBV2 with TRBJ2-5; weak D call: TRBD1 (5 bases). This CDR3 has 18 amino acids. Germline CDR1 is SNHLY and CDR2 is FYNNEI. V gave up 1 base and J gave up 5 bases, with 23 bases separating them. In nucleotides, the CDR3 is TGTGCCAGCAGTGAAGTAGGGAAGGGGTACCTTGGATCCGAGACCCAGTACTTC. Translating it yields CASSEVGKGYLGSETQYF.

The J gene is TRBJ2-6, the V gene TRBV2; no definite D call. Trimming shortened V by 6 bases and J by 0 bases, and 12 bases separated the two germline ends. CDR3 length: 16 residues. CDR1 and CDR2 from the germline V gene are SNHLY and FYNNEI. The CDR3 region is CASRQDGSSGANVLTF. The CDR3 DNA reads as TGTGCCAGCAGGCAGGACGGAAGCTCTGGGGCCAACGTCCTGACTTTC.

The V call is TRBV25-1, the J call TRBJ2-5, with D uncertain. The germline V gene encodes CDR1 MGHDK and CDR2 SYGVNS. V was pared by 3 bases and J by 5 bases, with 10 bases between. This CDR3 spans 13 amino acids. CDR3 nucleotides: TGTGCCAGCAGTGATACGACGGTGGAGACCCAGTACTTC. As protein: CASSDTTVETQYF.

This clone has more than one count but fewer than ten. The genes are TRBV29-1 and TRBJ2-7, with 12 nucleotides matching TRBD1. The CDR3 covers 13 residues. V was pared by 7 bases and J by 5 bases, with 6 bases of the junction left unmatched. Germline assignment: CDR1 SQVTM and CDR2 ANQGSEA. The CDR3 region is CSAGTGGLNEQYF. The CDR3 DNA reads TGCAGCGCAGGGACAGGGGGCCTGAACGAGCAGTACTTC.

There are a few counts of this clone. The chain has TRBV5-1 and TRBJ1-5; unclear D gene. Germline V lookup: CDR1 SGHRS, CDR2 YFSETQ. There are 14 residues in the CDR3. V was pared by 4 bases and J by 3 bases, with 11 bases between. CDR3 loop: CASSEGRNNQPQHF. The CDR3 DNA reads as TGCGCCAGCAGCGAAGGACGGAACAATCAGCCCCAGCATTTT.

This chain links TRBV2 with TRBJ2-1; D possibly corresponds to TRBD2 (6 bases). Trimming pared 8 bases from V and 7 bases from J, leaving 9 bases between. The CDR3 is 11 amino acids. From germline, CDR1 is SNHLY and CDR2 FYNNEI. The chain's CDR3 is CASLRENEQFF. DNA for the CDR3: TGTGCCAGCCTCCGGGAGAATGAGCAGTTCTTC.

The V gene is TRBV10-3, the J gene TRBJ2-3; 13 nucleotides line up with TRBD2. The CDR3 has 14 residues. V lost 11 bases and J lost 4; bases outside the gene matches: 6. Germline V gene sequence: CDR1 ENHRY, CDR2 SYGVKD. CDR3 amino acids: CASAGLAGADTQYF. The CDR3 DNA reads TGTGCCTCCGCAGGACTAGCGGGGGCAGATACGCAGTATTTT.

The chain carries TRBV30 and TRBJ1-6; perhaps TRBD1 as D (5 bases). CDR3 length: 15 residues. The germline CDR1 and CDR2 sequences are GTSNPN and SVGIG (reference sequence). Deletions cut 5 bases from V and 7 bases from J, with 18 bases between. CDR3 nucleotide sequence: TGTGCCTGGGGCGCTTGGGGCCTAGGAAATTCACCCCTCCACTTT. Its protein product is CAWGAWGLGNSPLHF.

The J gene is TRBJ2-3, the V gene TRBV5-1, with D possibly being TRBD2 (6 bases). The CDR3 runs to 13 residues. Trimming cost V 3 bases and J 10 bases, with 15 bases left between them. CDR1 and CDR2 from the germline V gene are SGHRS and YFSETQ. The CDR3 DNA reads as TGCGCCAGCAGCTGGCTTTCGGCGGGGTCGCAGTATTTT. This codes for CASSWLSAGSQYF.

V gene TRBV30 combines with J gene TRBJ1-6; 9 bases are shared with TRBD1. The trim removed 1 base at V and 9 bases at J, leaving 10 bases unmatched. Germline CDR1 and CDR2: GTSNPN and SVGIG (reference sequence). This CDR3 region has 16 residues. CDR3 sequence: CAWSDGTGLIGSPLHF. CDR3 nucleotide sequence: TGTGCCTGGAGTGACGGGACAGGGTTAATAGGTTCACCCCTCCACTTT.